The rows below give T cell receptor beta chains drawn from one sample of a study of T cell responses to AZD1222 COVID-19 vaccine. TCRdb's table, derived via immunoSEQ multiplex PCR, lists solely in-frame clones and lacks some. Among about 130,000 clones, roughly nine tenths were seen once, and the ten largest hold roughly a tenth. The sample was peripheral blood, taken 28 days after the second AZD1222 dose. Every receptor here comes from an adult who received the AZD1222 COVID-19 vaccine. CDR3s include the opening cysteine and the closing phenylalanine or tryptophan. The D gene is left open where the match is weak. Rows may omit the clone size; those that give it use once, few, many or a size class.

d_call j_call clone_size v_call cdr3_aa cdr3_nt
. TRBJ1-3 . TRBV7-9 CASSPRGASSGNTIYF TGTGCCAGCAGCCCTCGGGGGGCCAGCTCTGGAAACACCATATATTTT
TRBD1 TRBJ1-1 . TRBV2 CASREAGTAMNTEAFF TGTGCCAGCAGGGAAGCCGGGACAGCCATGAACACTGAAGCTTTCTTT
. TRBJ1-5 . TRBV7-2 CASSFAVGSNQPQHF TGTGCCAGCAGCTTCGCGGTTGGTAGCAATCAGCCCCAGCATTTT
TRBD2 TRBJ2-3 . TRBV9 CASSKTGGLDTQYF TGTGCCAGCAGCAAGACGGGGGGGCTAGATACGCAGTATTTT
TRBD1 TRBJ1-4 . TRBV10-3 CATERDRGPNEKLFF TGTGCCACCGAGAGGGACAGGGGGCCGAATGAAAAACTGTTTTTT
. TRBJ1-1 . TRBV27 CASSPLPAGTNTEAFF TGTGCCAGCAGTCCCCTACCGGCTGGGACGAACACTGAAGCTTTCTTT
. TRBJ2-1 once TRBV19 CASIDLGSGNEQFF TGTGCCAGTATTGATTTGGGGAGTGGCAATGAGCAGTTCTTC
. TRBJ2-7 . TRBV27 CASSYQLDHYEQYF TGTGCCAGCAGTTATCAATTAGATCACTACGAGCAGTACTTC
. TRBJ1-3 . TRBV18 CASSPGTLSGNTIYF TGTGCCAGCTCACCTGGGACACTCTCTGGAAACACCATATATTTT
. TRBJ1-4 . TRBV4-1 CASSQVAQKLFF TGCGCCAGCAGCCAAGTGGCGCAAAAACTGTTTTTT
TRBD1 TRBJ2-3 . TRBV18 CASSPYRPAGGAVDTQYF TGTGCCAGCTCACCATATCGCCCGGCAGGGGGAGCGGTGGATACGCAGTATTTT
. TRBJ2-7 few TRBV3-1/TRBV3-2 CASSQDALYANYEQYF TGTGCCAGCAGCCAAGATGCCCTTTACGCTAACTACGAGCAGTACTTC
. TRBJ1-2 . TRBV2 CASSEPGRFDYGYTF TGTGCCAGCAGTGAGCCCGGCCGGTTTGACTATGGCTACACCTTC
TRBD1 TRBJ1-6 . TRBV30 CAWSVDRVGSPLHF TGTGCCTGGAGTGTAGACAGGGTGGGCTCACCCCTCCACTTT
. TRBJ1-1 . TRBV5-1 CASSLVLGDTEAFF TGCGCCAGCAGCTTGGTCCTGGGCGACACTGAAGCTTTCTTT
. TRBJ1-1 . TRBV7-9 CASSPGRRNTEAFF TGTGCCAGCAGCCCGGGACGGCGAAACACTGAAGCTTTCTTT
. TRBJ2-3 . TRBV4-1 CASRGGKTDTQYF TGCGCCAGCAGGGGCGGGAAAACAGATACGCAGTATTTT
. TRBJ1-5 . TRBV21-1 CASSKGVRQYGNQPQHF TGTGCCAGCAGCAAAGGAGTCAGGCAGTACGGCAATCAGCCCCAGCATTTT
TRBD2 TRBJ2-5 . TRBV7-9 CASSLAVSSETQYF TGTGCCAGCAGCCTAGCGGTGAGCTCGGAGACCCAGTACTTC
. TRBJ1-1 . TRBV19 CASSRGRDSIEAFF TGTGCCAGTAGTAGGGGGAGGGATTCCATTGAAGCTTTCTTT
. TRBJ1-4 . TRBV18 CASSPNRADGEKLFF TGTGCCAGCTCACCAAACAGGGCTGATGGTGAAAAACTGTTTTTT
. TRBJ1-2 once TRBV2 CASSEGGFYGYTF TGTGCCAGCAGTGAGGGGGGCTTCTATGGCTACACCTTC
. TRBJ1-6 . TRBV30 CAWSGTYNSPLHF TGTGCCTGGAGTGGGACCTATAATTCACCCCTCCACTTT
. TRBJ1-2 . TRBV5-4 CASTPGLQGYYGYTF TGTGCCAGCACCCCCGGACTCCAGGGTTACTATGGCTACACCTTC
. TRBJ1-1 once TRBV6-2/TRBV6-3 CASSYTGRNTEAFF TGTGCCAGCAGTTACACAGGCCGGAACACTGAAGCTTTCTTT
TRBD2 TRBJ2-3 . TRBV5-6 CASSSTSGTDTQYF TGTGCCAGCAGTTCGACTAGCGGCACAGATACGCAGTATTTT
TRBD2 TRBJ2-3 . TRBV9 CASSVGDGGATDTQYF TGTGCCAGCAGCGTAGGTGACGGGGGGGCGACAGATACGCAGTATTTT
. TRBJ1-2 . TRBV3-1/TRBV3-2 CASSQGSVLYGYTF TGTGCCAGCAGCCAAGGTTCGGTCCTCTATGGCTACACCTTC
TRBD2 TRBJ2-3 . TRBV11-1 CASSSGTGGGTDTQYF TGTGCCAGCAGCTCGGGAACGGGCGGGGGTACAGATACGCAGTATTTT
TRBD2 TRBJ2-5 . TRBV11-2 CASSLGLAETQYF TGTGCCAGCAGTCTAGGACTAGCGGAGACCCAGTACTTC
. TRBJ2-7 once TRBV3-1/TRBV3-2 CASSQAGATYEQYF TGTGCCAGCAGCCAAGCAGGGGCGACCTACGAGCAGTACTTC
. TRBJ1-4 few TRBV18 CASSQGSRNEKLFF TGTGCCAGCTCACAGGGGTCGAGGAATGAAAAACTGTTTTTT
. TRBJ2-2 . TRBV7-9 CASSRVSGYTGELFF TGTGCCAGCAGCCGGGTGTCGGGATACACCGGGGAGCTGTTTTTT
. TRBJ2-3 . TRBV7-3 CASSPPGTDTQYF TGTGCCAGCAGCCCCCCCGGCACAGATACGCAGTATTTT
TRBD2 TRBJ2-3 . TRBV6-5 CASSYSGLAGSDTQYF TGTGCCAGCAGTTACTCAGGACTAGCGGGTTCGGATACGCAGTATTTT
. TRBJ1-5 . TRBV30 CAWKSGSGQPQHF TGTGCCTGGAAATCAGGGAGTGGTCAGCCCCAGCATTTT
. TRBJ2-3 few TRBV5-8 CASSLFGVTDTQYF TGTGCCAGCAGCTTGTTCGGGGTAACAGATACGCAGTATTTT
. TRBJ2-7 . TRBV6-5 CASSYSYTDYEQYF TGTGCCAGCAGTTACTCATACACCGACTACGAGCAGTACTTC
. TRBJ1-1 . TRBV2 CASSQWANTEAFF TGTGCCAGCAGTCAGTGGGCTAACACTGAAGCTTTCTTT
. TRBJ1-2 . TRBV5-4 CASSLAREDGYTF TGTGCCAGCAGCTTGGCCAGGGAGGATGGCTACACCTTC
TRBD2 TRBJ2-1 once TRBV4-2 CASSQGSGRGNEQFF TGTGCCAGCAGCCAAGGGTCTGGGAGGGGCAATGAGCAGTTCTTC
. TRBJ2-1 . TRBV7-2 CASSFSSYNEQFF TGTGCCAGCAGCTTTAGCTCCTACAATGAGCAGTTCTTC